A selection of T cell receptor beta chains follows, all from one sample in a study of cytomegalovirus exposure and HLA in healthy donors. The assay was immunoSEQ multiplex PCR, and TCRdb's table has in-frame clones only and misses some. Of about 140,000 clones in the sample, approximately 87% were seen once. The specimen was PBMCs. The receptors shown here come from a man aged 35 to 55 in good health and CMV-seronegative. Each CDR3 is given with its conserved first and last residue. A D gene is named only where the DNA matches it firmly. Part of the rows lack a size; the others show once, few, many or a class for expanded clones.

TRBV9	14	-	-	TRBJ2-5	CASSVAPGQETQYF	TGTGCCAGCAGCGTAGCCCCAGGCCAAGAGACCCAGTACTTC
TRBV5-8	15	-	-	TRBJ2-2	CASRGGKGATGELFF	TGTGCCAGCAGAGGCGGGAAGGGCGCAACGGGGGAGCTGTTTTTT
TRBV29-1	13	-	TRBD1	TRBJ2-2	CSVDRGNTGELFF	TGCAGCGTCGACAGGGGGAACACCGGGGAGCTGTTTTTT
TRBV6-5	15	once	-	TRBJ1-2	CASRESGKTNYGYTF	TGTGCCAGCAGAGAATCAGGGAAAACTAACTATGGCTACACCTTC
TRBV27	18	-	-	TRBJ2-1	CASSSDYSDEEGHNEQFF	TGTGCCAGCAGTTCCGACTACTCGGACGAAGAGGGCCACAATGAGCAGTTCTTC
TRBV29-1	13	-	-	TRBJ1-4	CSVGEQLHEKLFF	TGCAGCGTTGGGGAGCAGCTTCATGAAAAACTGTTTTTT
TRBV7-3	15	-	-	TRBJ1-2	CASSPSGGQVYGYTF	TGTGCCAGCAGCCCAAGCGGAGGGCAGGTCTATGGCTACACCTTC
TRBV19	12	few	TRBD1	TRBJ2-1	CASSRTGNEQFF	TGTGCCAGTAGTAGGACAGGGAATGAGCAGTTCTTC
TRBV5-4	13	once	-	TRBJ1-4	CASSPRPGEKLFF	TGTGCCAGCAGCCCACGGCCGGGTGAAAAACTGTTTTTT
TRBV7-2	16	-	TRBD1	TRBJ2-7	CASSLHPGQGGYEQYF	TGTGCCAGCAGCTTACACCCGGGACAGGGTGGTTACGAGCAGTACTTC
TRBV7-3	13	-	-	TRBJ1-1	CASSLSPVTEAFF	TGTGCCAGCAGCTTATCCCCAGTGACTGAAGCTTTCTTT
TRBV19	13	-	TRBD1	TRBJ2-7	CASSPSGQGRQYF	TGTGCCAGTAGTCCCTCGGGACAGGGGAGGCAGTACTTC
TRBV4-3	16	-	-	TRBJ1-5	CASSQDLWGVGQPQHF	TGCGCCAGCAGCCAAGATCTTTGGGGGGTCGGGCAGCCCCAGCATTTT
TRBV28	14	-	TRBD1	TRBJ2-3	CASTMDRATDTQYF	TGTGCCAGCACCATGGACAGGGCAACAGATACGCAGTATTTT
TRBV28	15	-	TRBD2	TRBJ2-3	CASSPDSGITDTQYF	TGTGCCAGCAGTCCCGATAGCGGGATAACAGATACGCAGTATTTT
TRBV19	15	-	TRBD1	TRBJ1-4	CASSTRTGPNEKLFF	TGTGCCAGTAGTACGCGGACAGGGCCTAATGAAAAACTGTTTTTT
TRBV25-1	12	-	-	TRBJ1-2	CASSLAGYGYTF	TGTGCCAGCAGTCTCGCGGGGTATGGCTACACCTTC
TRBV25-1	16	-	TRBD1	TRBJ1-2	CASSPRRGQLNYGYTF	TGTGCCAGCAGCCCGCGCAGGGGGCAATTGAACTATGGCTACACCTTC
TRBV18	15	-	-	TRBJ1-3	CASSPAGDNGNTIYF	TGTGCCAGCTCACCGGCGGGGGACAACGGAAACACCATATATTTT
TRBV7-9	18	-	TRBD2	TRBJ2-3	CASSHGRTSGSSTDTQYF	TGTGCCAGCTCCCATGGGAGGACTAGCGGGAGTAGCACAGATACGCAGTATTTT
TRBV6-5	15	-	-	TRBJ1-1	CASSYWGDGDTEAFF	TGTGCCAGCAGTTACTGGGGGGATGGGGACACTGAAGCTTTCTTT
TRBV7-9	14	-	TRBD1	TRBJ1-4	CSSSRTGFGEKLFF	TGTTCCAGCAGCAGGACAGGGTTCGGGGAAAAACTGTTTTTT
TRBV4-2	16	-	-	TRBJ2-7	CASSQDEGSITYEQYF	TGTGCCAGCAGCCAAGATGAGGGATCCATTACCTACGAGCAGTACTTC